Detailed here is one T cell receptor (beta chain). This sample was included in a study of control samples from healthy donors and cancer patients. V was cut by 6 bases and J by 8 bases, with 13 bases left in between. Germline CDR1 is SEHNR and CDR2 is FQNEAQ (reference sequence). This CDR3 contains 12 residues. Using immunoSEQ multiplex PCR, the repertoire was profiled, and TCRdb retains in-frame clones only, with some absent. The profile covers 95,000 to 150,000 clones, with around 92% appearing a single time and approximately 0.58% taken by the ten largest. The receptor comes from a man aged 80 or over with head and neck cancer. Sequenced sample: PBMCs. The V call is TRBV7-9, the J call TRBJ1-2; no clear D. DNA for the CDR3: TGTGCCAGCAGGCCAGAACAAGGGGGCTACACCTTC. It is translated as CASRPEQGGYTF.